What follows are 25 T cell receptor beta chains derived from one specimen sequenced in a study of identical twins. One entry per CDR3 protein results from TCRdb running MiXCR on the 5' RACE reads. This table holds about 690,000 distinct CDR3 sequences, 5.5% to 6.5% found once. Sample: naive T cells sorted from blood. The receptor set was obtained from a man between 18 and 29 years old in good health.

The chain links TRBV4-1 to TRBJ2-2, with D tentatively TRBD1 (6 bases). The germline CDR1 and CDR2 sequences are MGHRA and YSYEKL. This CDR3 is 15 amino acids long. Trimming cost V 1 base and J 7 bases, with 13 bases left between them. CDR3 DNA: TGCGCCAGCAGCCAAGTTGTACAGGGAAGCGGGGAGCTGTTTTTT. This gives the protein CASSQVVQGSGELFF.

J is TRBJ2-1 and V is TRBV28; TRBD2 matches 10 bases. V shed 7 bases, J shed 3 bases, and the junction held 9 bases outside the gene matches. The length of the CDR3 is 16 residues. The germline V gene has CDR1 MDHEN and CDR2 SYDVKM. The chain's CDR3 is CASKPPGTSVYNEQFF. DNA of the CDR3: TGTGCCAGCAAGCCTCCCGGGACTAGCGTCTACAATGAGCAGTTCTTC.

The CDR3 nucleotides read TGCAGTGCTAGAACAACGGGACCAGCGGGAGGGCCACGGGATACGCAGTATTTT. Its translation is CSARTTGPAGGPRDTQYF. V usage is TRBV20-1 and J usage is TRBJ2-3, with 10 bases that match TRBD2. The germline V gene encodes CDR1 DFQATT and CDR2 SNEGSKA (reference sequence). V lost 2 bases, J lost 6 bases, and 17 bases stayed unmatched. This CDR3 region has 18 residues.

V usage is TRBV7-2 and J usage is TRBJ2-3; 7 bases agree with TRBD2. J gave up 4 bases and V 1 base, and 8 bases lay outside the gene matches. This CDR3 spans 16 amino acids. Per germline, CDR1 SGHTA and CDR2 FQGNSA. The CDR3 protein is CASSLVGGGSADTQYF. CDR3 DNA: TGTGCCAGCAGCTTAGTCGGCGGCGGGAGTGCAGATACGCAGTATTTT.

This clonotype has a handful of counts. This chain uses TRBV5-5 with TRBJ2-2, with 9 bases identical to TRBD2. This CDR3 has 17 amino acids. With V trimmed by 2 bases and J by 6 bases, 11 bases remained unmatched. Germline V CDR1 and CDR2: SGHKS, YYEKEE (reference sequence). The CDR3 DNA follows: TGTGCCAGCAGCTTTATGCTAGCGGGGCTCCTACCCGGGGAGCTGTTTTTT. Translating it yields CASSFMLAGLLPGELFF.

Many counts were recorded for this clonotype. V is TRBV6-6 and J is TRBJ2-1; D unclear. Germline values: CDR1 MNHNY, CDR2 SVGAGI (reference sequence). V was cut by 5 bases and J by 5 bases, with 7 bases left in between. The CDR3 loop spans 12 amino acids. The CDR3 DNA reads as TGTGCCAGCAGTATAGCAAACAATGAGCAGTTCTTC. This translates into CASSIANNEQFF.

This clonotype has ten or more counts. The chain links TRBV12-3 or TRBV12-4 to TRBJ1-3; no firm D call. This CDR3 has 15 amino acids. Trimming removed 7 bases from V and 5 bases from J, with 18 bases in between. The CDR3 is CASTEGRVPRNTIYF. In nucleotides, the CDR3 is TGTGCCAGCACCGAAGGGAGGGTACCCAGAAACACCATATATTTT.

The genes are TRBV5-1 and TRBJ1-4, with a tentative D call TRBD1 (6 bases). CDR3 size: 15 residues. Per the germline V gene, CDR1 is SGHRS and CDR2 is YFSETQ. Trimming cost V 4 bases and J 5 bases, with 15 bases left between them. The CDR3 here is CASSDHREGNEKLFF. The CDR3 DNA follows: TGCGCCAGCAGCGACCACAGGGAGGGCAATGAAAAACTGTTTTTT. The whole variable domain, remainder taken from reference TRBV5-1 and TRBJ1-4, is KAGVTQTPRYLIKTRGQQVTLSCSPISGHRSVSWYQQTPGQGLQFLFEYFSETQRNKGNFPGRFSGRQFSNSRSEMNVSTLELGDSALYLCASSDHREGNEKLFFGSGTQLSVL.

This clonotype was seen repeatedly, ten times or more. The V and J genes are TRBV10-3 and TRBJ2-5; D not certain. The CDR3 is made up of 12 amino acids. Germline assignment: CDR1 ENHRY and CDR2 SYGVKD. The V end was cut by 5 bases, the J end by 1 base, with 5 bases between. CDR3 DNA: TGTGCCATCAGTTCATCCCAAGAGACCCAGTACTTC. Residues: CAISSSQETQYF.

The CDR3 reads CASSQENLAGEETQYF. In nucleotides, the CDR3 is TGTGCCAGCAGCCAAGAGAACTTGGCGGGAGAAGAGACCCAGTACTTC. The rearrangement uses TRBV3-1 and TRBJ2-5; 7 nucleotides line up with TRBD2. The J segment lost 3 bases and the V segment lost 0 bases, leaving 7 bases of the junction unmatched. The germline V gene has CDR1 LGHDT and CDR2 YNNKEL (reference sequence). The CDR3 runs to 16 residues.

This clonotype was recorded a few times. This chain joins TRBV20-1 and TRBJ2-7; possibly TRBD1 for D (6 bases). This CDR3 contains 14 residues. With 3 bases removed from V and 4 bases from J, the gap between germline ends came to 16 bases. Germline CDR1 and CDR2: DFQATT and SNEGSKA (reference sequence). The CDR3 bases are TGCAGTGCTAGCGGAGGACAGAGCATATACGAGCAGTACTTC. Amino acids: CSASGGQSIYEQYF.

The chain uses TRBV10-3 and TRBJ2-3; D might be TRBD1 (5 bases). The CDR3 is 13 residues long. The V gene's germline CDR1 is ENHRY and CDR2 SYGVKD. Trimming took off 7 bases at V and 5 bases at J, with 13 bases between the two ends. The CDR3 reads CAIMGSGKDTQYF. The CDR3 coding sequence is TGTGCCATCATGGGCTCAGGGAAAGATACGCAGTATTTT.

The chain uses TRBV5-1 and TRBJ2-7; D is perhaps TRBD1 or TRBD2 (5 bases each). The CDR3 loop spans 14 amino acids. Germline CDR1 is SGHRS and CDR2 is YFSETQ. The V end was cut by 1 base, the J end by 6 bases, with 14 bases between. CDR3 coding DNA: TGCGCCAGCAGCTTGTTCGAGGGGCCGAGCGAGCAGTACTTC. It codes for CASSLFEGPSEQYF.

This clonotype was observed a handful of times. The chain is built from TRBV9 and TRBJ2-7; TRBD1 agrees at 9 bases. With 3 bases clipped from V and 1 base from J, the junction kept 8 bases outside the gene matches. The CDR3 has 16 residues. Germline loops: CDR1 SGDLS, CDR2 YYNGEE. The CDR3 loop reads CASSEGGQGLSYEQYF. The CDR3 DNA reads TGTGCCAGCAGCGAGGGGGGACAGGGACTGTCCTACGAGCAGTACTTC.

As to this clonotype: This may come from a read error, since a much larger clone is one base off. This sequence joins TRBV5-5 and TRBJ2-7; D assignment may be TRBD1 or TRBD2 (6 bases each). Looked up from germline, CDR1 is SGHKS and CDR2 is YYEKEE (reference sequence). This CDR3 comprises 15 residues. Deletions cut 4 bases from V and 2 bases from J, with 16 bases between. The CDR3 nucleotides are TGTGCCAGCAGCCAAGGGGGGAGTGTAACCTACGAGCAGTACGTC. This sequence encodes CASSQGGSVTYEQYV.

This clonotype was seen many times. The chain has TRBV5-1 and TRBJ2-3, with TRBD1 identical over 7 bases. The CDR3 is 14 residues long. From germline, CDR1 is SGHRS and CDR2 YFSETQ. V was clipped by 4 bases and J by 1 base; unmatched bases: 3. DNA of the CDR3: TGCGCCAGCAGCCCGGGACAGCGCACAGATACGCAGTATTTT. Protein product: CASSPGQRTDTQYF.

A few counts support this clonotype. The rearrangement joins TRBV6-1 to TRBJ1-5, with D tentatively TRBD1 (6 bases). The CDR3 spans 15 residues. Germline-derived CDR1 and CDR2 are MNHNS and SASEGT. Trimming pared 8 bases from V and 0 bases from J, leaving 14 bases between. For the CDR3, the DNA is TGTGCCAGCGGGTTAGAGGGACATAGCAATCAGCCCCAGCATTTT. Its protein product is CASGLEGHSNQPQHF.

V and J are TRBV2 and TRBJ2-1; 8 bases are shared with TRBD2. Germline loops: CDR1 SNHLY, CDR2 FYNNEI. J was trimmed by 7 bases and V by 5 bases; bases with no gene match: 22. The CDR3 has 19 amino acids. CDR3 sequence (DNA): TGTGCCAGCAGTCCTACCCGACTACTAGCGGTGGGGTTAACAAATGAGCAGTTCTTC. Protein sequence: CASSPTRLLAVGLTNEQFF.

This clonotype was picked up many times. The gene calls are TRBV10-3 and TRBJ1-2; 9 nucleotides agree with TRBD1. Germline V lookup: CDR1 ENHRY, CDR2 SYGVKD. With V trimmed by 4 bases and J by 4 bases, 1 base remained unmatched. This CDR3 contains 13 residues. DNA for the CDR3: TGTGCCATCAGTGGGGGACAGGGCTATGGCTACACCTTC. Translated: CAISGGQGYGYTF.

This clonotype was found many times. The gene calls are TRBV29-1 and TRBJ1-2; the D gene is possibly TRBD1 (5 bases). CDR3 length: 14 residues. Trimming left V 1 base short and J 8 bases short, with 17 bases between. Germline CDR1 is SQVTM and CDR2 is ANQGSEA. DNA for the CDR3: TGCAGCGTTGAAGTTGCGGGGCCCGTCGACGGCTACACCTTC. Its translation: CSVEVAGPVDGYTF.

This clonotype showed up many times. The V and J genes are TRBV29-1 and TRBJ1-3; TRBD1 is a possible D gene (6 bases). Germline V gene data show CDR1 as SQVTM and CDR2 as ANQGSEA. V was shortened by 3 bases and J by 2 bases, with 11 bases between the two germline ends. CDR3 length: 14 amino acids. This CDR3 is CSVDPTGTGNTIYF. The CDR3 DNA is TGCAGCGTTGACCCCACAGGGACTGGAAACACCATATATTTT.

The chain couples TRBV12-3 or TRBV12-4 to TRBJ2-5; unclear D gene. V was shortened by 6 bases and J by 7 bases, with 18 bases between the two germline ends. CDR3 length: 14 residues. The CDR3 DNA reads as TGTGCCAGCAGCGGAACCAGTCCGCCGGGGACCCAGTACTTC. Translating gives CASSGTSPPGTQYF.

V and J are TRBV18 and TRBJ2-1, with TRBD2 identical over 15 bases. Germline-derived CDR1 and CDR2 are KGHSH and LQKENI. This CDR3 contains 18 residues. Trimming cost V 4 bases and J 2 bases; bases outside gene matches: 6. For the CDR3, the DNA is TGTGCCAGCTCACTTCTGGGACTAGCGGGAGGCGCCTACAATGAGCAGTTCTTC. Encoded protein: CASSLLGLAGGAYNEQFF. Drawing the rest from reference TRBV18 and TRBJ2-1, the complete variable domain is NAGVMQNPRHLVRRRGQEARLRCSPMKGHSHVYWYRQLPEEGLKFMVYLQKENIIDESGMPKERFSAEFPKEGPSILRIQQVVRGDSAAYFCASSLLGLAGGAYNEQFFGPGTRLTVL.

The chain joins TRBV18 to TRBJ2-3, with 10 bases aligning to TRBD2. This CDR3 spans 15 amino acids. The germline V gene has CDR1 KGHSH and CDR2 LQKENI. V was clipped by 0 bases and J by 4 bases; unmatched bases: 1. The DNA of the CDR3 is TGTGCCAGCTCACCACCTAGCGGGAGGCCAGATACGCAGTATTTT. Residues: CASSPPSGRPDTQYF. The full variable domain, its missing parts supplied by reference TRBV18 and TRBJ2-3, is NAGVMQNPRHLVRRRGQEARLRCSPMKGHSHVYWYRQLPEEGLKFMVYLQKENIIDESGMPKERFSAEFPKEGPSILRIQQVVRGDSAAYFCASSPPSGRPDTQYFGPGTRLTVL.

This clonotype was observed many times. The chain uses TRBV20-1 and TRBJ1-5; D not certain. From germline, CDR1 is DFQATT and CDR2 SNEGSKA (reference sequence). The CDR3 is 14 residues long. V lost 0 bases and J lost 7, with 13 bases in between. CDR3 nucleotide sequence: TGCAGTGCTAGAGATCAAGCGGGAGTACAGCCCCAGCATTTT. Translating it yields CSARDQAGVQPQHF.